This T cell receptor (beta chain) is drawn from a study of blood T cells in healthy people across ages. The second PCR ran about 6 to 12 cycles with a sample-barcoded 5' primer and J-beta primers. Every sample returned 2.5 million or more CDR3-containing paired-end reads. One entry per CDR3 protein results from TCRdb running MiXCR on the 5' RACE reads. The sample shows roughly 2 million distinct CDR3 sequences, around 50% of them seen only once. Each donor was a healthy Caucasian individual from Russia, aged about 6 to 95. It was about 10 milliliters of peripheral blood that were drawn from each donor. The study, taken as a whole, reports: Higher naive T cell percentage went strongly together with higher TCR beta diversity.

Germline CDR1 SEHNR, CDR2 FQNEAQ (reference sequence). This CDR3 has 20 residues. V shed 2 bases, J shed 3 bases, and the junction held 19 bases outside the gene matches. This clonotype showed up just a few times. Its antigen is as yet unknown. The rearrangement uses TRBV7-9 and TRBJ1-2, with TRBD1 identical over 9 bases. The TCR originated in a woman in her thirties or forties in good health. Sample: blood. The CDR3 reads CASSLPTTGTGSPMDYGYTF. The CDR3, as DNA: TGTGCCAGCAGCTTACCGACCACCGGGACAGGGTCCCCTATGGACTATGGCTACACCTTC.